This T cell receptor beta chain was obtained from a study of T cell responses to AZD1222 COVID-19 vaccine. This CDR3 contains 16 residues. Trimming cost V 4 bases and J 0 bases; bases outside gene matches: 4. Germline CDR1 SGHRS, CDR2 YFSETQ. Libraries were prepared by immunoSEQ multiplex PCR; TCRdb keeps only in-frame clonotypes and omits some of them. The sample has 89,000 or so clones, roughly 86% seen once. This TCR came from an adult who received the AZD1222 COVID-19 vaccine. The V call is TRBV5-1, the J call TRBJ2-6; 7 bases line up with TRBD1. This sample comprised peripheral blood, obtained 28 days after the second AZD1222 dose. CDR3 loop: CASSPGTVSGANVLTF. For the CDR3, the DNA is TGCGCCAGCAGCCCGGGGACAGTCTCTGGGGCCAACGTCCTGACTTTC.